The clone carrying this T cell receptor beta chain has only a few counts. Its antigen remains unidentified. The libraries were made with immunoSEQ version 4 in survey mode. The method was immunoSEQ multiplex PCR; TCRdb's version includes in-frame clones alone and lacks a portion of them. The sample records about 30,000 clones, 60% to 75% being singletons. This sample was taken from a study of persistence of HIV-infected CD4 T cells. An overlapping HIV-1 Gag peptide pool stimulated these cells at roughly 1 ug/peptide/mL. Sorting of responding CD4+ T cells relied on upregulated CD40 ligand together with CD69. Adults with HIV-1 started suppressive ART while chronically infected. CD8+ T cells were removed from PBMCs prior to stimulation. V dropped 4 bases and J dropped 5 bases, with 13 bases sitting between them. This CDR3 is built from 14 residues. Germline loops: CDR1 SGHNT, CDR2 YYREEE (reference sequence).

Whole-study results and caveats: Rare CMV-responding cells carrying HIV-1 proviruses were not analyzed separately for TCR. Antigen-responding cells were enriched for degenerate expanded CDR3beta sequences.

This specimen consisted of CD4+ T cells sorted from PBMCs after approximately 18-hour stimulation, obtained from a patient who received antiretroviral therapy. The clonotype originates from an adult man with HIV who was CMV-seropositive. The V gene is TRBV5-4, the J gene TRBJ2-1; D call uncertain. CDR3 nucleotide sequence: TGTGCCAGCAGCCCCCGTGGTCGGGACAATGAGCAGTTCTTC. As protein: CASSPRGRDNEQFF.